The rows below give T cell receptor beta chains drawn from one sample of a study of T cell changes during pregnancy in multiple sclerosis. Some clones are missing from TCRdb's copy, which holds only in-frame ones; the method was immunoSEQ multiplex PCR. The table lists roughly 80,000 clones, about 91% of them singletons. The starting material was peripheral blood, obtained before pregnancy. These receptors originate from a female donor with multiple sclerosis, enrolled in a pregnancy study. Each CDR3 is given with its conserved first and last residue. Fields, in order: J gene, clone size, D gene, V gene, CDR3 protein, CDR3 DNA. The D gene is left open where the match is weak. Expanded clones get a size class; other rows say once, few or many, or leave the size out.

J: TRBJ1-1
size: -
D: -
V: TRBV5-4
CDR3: CASTPSRGGRTEAFF
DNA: TGTGCCAGCACCCCCAGCCGGGGAGGAAGGACTGAAGCTTTCTTT

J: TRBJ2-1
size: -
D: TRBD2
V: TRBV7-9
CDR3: CASSKLAGGTNEQFF
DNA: TGTGCCAGCAGCAAACTAGCGGGAGGTACAAATGAGCAGTTCTTC

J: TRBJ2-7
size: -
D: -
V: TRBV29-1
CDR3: CSVRRDGEQYF
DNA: TGCAGCGTTAGGCGGGACGGCGAGCAGTACTTC

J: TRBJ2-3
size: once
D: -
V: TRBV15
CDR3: CATSRDLAWGSFGTDTQYF
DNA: TGTGCCACCAGCAGAGACCTAGCGTGGGGGTCATTTGGCACAGATACGCAGTATTTT

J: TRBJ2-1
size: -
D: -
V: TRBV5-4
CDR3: CASSLARGTTSEQFF
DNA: TGTGCCAGCAGCTTGGCGAGGGGGACTACCTCCGAGCAGTTCTTC

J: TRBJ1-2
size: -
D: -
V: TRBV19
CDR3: CASSLLRADYGYTF
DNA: TGTGCCAGTAGTCTACTCAGGGCAGACTATGGCTACACCTTC

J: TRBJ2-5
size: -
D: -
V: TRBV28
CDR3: CASSVSRETAAGSQYF
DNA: TGTGCCAGCAGTGTCTCCCGGGAGACAGCAGCCGGGAGCCAGTACTTC

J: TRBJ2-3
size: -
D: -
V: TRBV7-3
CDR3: CASSTAGTPSTTQYF
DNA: TGTGCCAGCAGTACCGCCGGGACTCCTTCCACGACGCAGTATTTT

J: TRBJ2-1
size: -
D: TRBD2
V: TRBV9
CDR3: CASSELAGLTTYNEQFF
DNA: TGTGCCAGCAGCGAACTAGCGGGACTCACCACCTACAATGAGCAGTTCTTC

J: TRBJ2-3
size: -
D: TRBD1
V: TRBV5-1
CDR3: CASSWDRGLSSTDTQYF
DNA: TGCGCCAGCAGCTGGGACAGGGGGCTATCTAGCACAGATACGCAGTATTTT

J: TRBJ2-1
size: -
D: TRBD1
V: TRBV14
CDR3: CASSQDRDREYNEQFF
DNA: TGTGCCAGCAGCCAAGACCGGGACAGGGAATACAATGAGCAGTTCTTC

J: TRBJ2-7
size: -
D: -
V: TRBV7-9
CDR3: CASGLSGPSYEQYF
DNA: TGTGCCAGCGGATTATCAGGTCCCTCCTACGAGCAGTACTTC